The 23 T cell receptor beta chains below all came from one sample that was sequenced in a study of cytomegalovirus exposure and HLA in healthy donors (TCRdb year 2017). Receptors were amplified or captured by the immunoSEQ multiplex PCR assay. For the multiplex PCR, a mixture combining 60 forward primers for TCR Vbeta segments and 13 reverse primers for TCR Jbeta segments was used. The immuneACCESS repertoire file appears here via TCRdb, limited to in-frame rearrangements. These files lack a portion of the clones; in checked studies, under half of the deficit traces to unresolved V genes, and the cause of the others is not known. This sample is represented by 200,000 to 300,000 clones; roughly 78% of them were singletons. The ten largest make up about 0.5% of the sample. Sequenced input: PBMCs. Source of these receptors: a boy aged 5-17 years in good health and CMV-seronegative.

This clone was observed a few times. V and J are TRBV6-5 and TRBJ2-1; no clear D. Germline CDR1 and CDR2: MNHEY and SVGAGI. V was shortened by 6 bases and J by 6 bases, with 6 bases between the two germline ends. The CDR3 loop spans 11 amino acids. The CDR3 bases are TGTGCCAGCAGCGCCGGCAATGAGCAGTTCTTC. It encodes CASSAGNEQFF.

This clone has only one observation. The chain uses TRBV2 and TRBJ1-5, with 11 bases matching TRBD1. Germline V gene data show CDR1 as SNHLY and CDR2 as FYNNEI. Trimming removed 6 bases from V and 5 bases from J; junction bases left unmatched: 3. CDR3 size: 14 residues. The CDR3 DNA reads as TGTGCCAGCAGCGGGACAGGGGGGTATCAGCCCCAGCATTTT. This translates into CASSGTGGYQPQHF.

V usage is TRBV5-1 and J usage is TRBJ1-1; TRBD1 matches 7 bases. Germline V gene lookup returns CDR1 SGHRS and CDR2 YFSETQ. V lost 0 bases and J lost 6; bases outside the gene matches: 5. This CDR3 is 14 amino acids long. CDR3 region: CASSLETGDAEAFF. The CDR3 DNA is TGCGCCAGCAGCTTGGAAACAGGGGATGCTGAAGCTTTCTTT.

The DNA of the CDR3 is TGCGCCAGCAGCCTCTACTACGAGCAGTACTTC. This translates into CASSLYYEQYF. The chain employs TRBV5-1 and TRBJ2-7; D call uncertain. The CDR3 consists of 11 residues. CDR1 and CDR2 (germline): SGHRS, YFSETQ. The ends were cut back, 4 bases at V and 3 bases at J, with 5 bases in the middle.

J is TRBJ2-1 and V is TRBV5-8; TRBD2 might be the D (6 bases). V shed 4 bases and J shed 2 bases, with 13 bases lying between them. The CDR3 sequence is 15 residues long. CDR1 is SGHTS and CDR2 is YDEGEE in the germline V gene. The CDR3 DNA reads as TGTGCCAGCAGCATCTCCGGGACTGCCTACAATGAGCAGTTCTTC. Translated: CASSISGTAYNEQFF.

The chain has TRBV5-1 and TRBJ2-4; TRBD1 matches 9 bases. Trimming at V came to 7 bases and at J to 8 bases, leaving 13 bases not matched to a gene. This CDR3 has 15 amino acids. Germline CDR1 SGHRS, CDR2 YFSETQ. In nucleotides, the CDR3 is TGCGCCAGCGGACAGGGGAGTGGGGTACAATACATTCAGTACTTC. Encoded protein: CASGQGSGVQYIQYF.

The V and J genes are TRBV20-1 and TRBJ1-2; possibly TRBD1 for D (5 bases). The V and J ends lost 2 bases and 7 bases respectively, with 8 bases between them. The CDR3 extends over 11 amino acids. In germline, CDR1 is DFQATT, CDR2 SNEGSKA (reference sequence). The CDR3 DNA follows: TGCAGTGCTAGAACAGGTTCTGGCTACACCTTC. The encoded protein is CSARTGSGYTF.

The gene calls are TRBV27 and TRBJ2-2, with 11 bases lining up with TRBD2. V gave up 11 bases and J gave up 6 bases; unmatched junction bases: 8. The CDR3 length is 14 residues. Germline values: CDR1 MNHEY, CDR2 SMNVEV (reference sequence). The CDR3 is CARWTSGFAGELFF. The CDR3 DNA follows: TGTGCCCGTTGGACTAGCGGGTTTGCCGGGGAGCTGTTTTTT.

Remarks on this clone: Additional DNA sequences in this sample encode the identical CDR3. The J gene is TRBJ1-5, the V gene TRBV2; D is unresolved. In germline, CDR1 is SNHLY, CDR2 FYNNEI. The CDR3 loop spans 13 amino acids. The V end was cut by 3 bases, the J end by 2 bases, with 5 bases between. The CDR3 region is CASSDTGNQPQHF. The CDR3 DNA reads TGTGCCAGCAGTGATACAGGCAATCAGCCCCAGCATTTT.

This clone came up a few times. The genes are TRBV6-5 and TRBJ1-2; D uncertain. The V and J ends lost 5 bases and 6 bases respectively, with 19 bases between them. This CDR3 spans 15 amino acids. Germline V lookup: CDR1 MNHEY, CDR2 SVGAGI. The CDR3 sequence: CASSLRRFPQHGYTF. The CDR3 DNA follows: TGTGCCAGCAGTCTCCGGAGGTTTCCCCAGCATGGCTACACCTTC.

The chain links TRBV19 to TRBJ1-1; TRBD1 agrees at 7 bases. The CDR3 sequence is 13 residues long. V gave up 10 bases and J gave up 4 bases; unmatched junction bases: 9. Germline CDR1 reads LNHDA; CDR2 reads SQIVND (reference sequence). The CDR3 is CATQDRLSTEAFF. The CDR3 nucleotides are TGTGCCACCCAGGACAGGCTTAGCACTGAAGCTTTCTTT.

This chain connects TRBV19 to TRBJ1-2; TRBD1 is a possible D gene (6 bases). In germline, CDR1 is LNHDA, CDR2 SQIVND (reference sequence). The CDR3 is 13 amino acids. V shed 4 bases and J shed 3 bases, with 9 bases lying between them. The CDR3 reads CASSRGGYYGYTF. The CDR3 DNA reads TGTGCCAGTAGTAGAGGGGGATACTATGGCTACACCTTC.

This clone was observed a handful of times. The chain uses TRBV5-5 and TRBJ1-4; D possibly corresponds to TRBD1 (6 bases). Between the trimmed V and J ends, which lost 4 bases and 0 bases, there was a span of 19 bases. The CDR3 sequence is 18 residues long. Germline V gene sequence: CDR1 SGHKS, CDR2 YYEKEE (reference sequence). The CDR3 DNA is TGTGCCAGCAGCGCTGGACAGCGGTTTTGGGCAACTAATGAAAAACTGTTTTTT. It codes for CASSAGQRFWATNEKLFF.

Only a few counts were recorded for this clone. The chain recombines TRBV14 with TRBJ2-1, with 11 positions matching TRBD2. The CDR3 is made up of 15 amino acids. Germline values: CDR1 SGHDN, CDR2 FVKESK. V dropped 4 bases and J dropped 8; count of bases not matched to a gene: 7. In nucleotides, the CDR3 is TGTGCCAGCAGCCCGCTAGCGGGGGGTTATGATGAGCAGTTCTTC. This encodes CASSPLAGGYDEQFF. The entire variable domain, with the rest obtained from reference TRBV14 and TRBJ2-1, is as follows: EAGVTQFPSHSVIEKGQTVTLRCDPISGHDNLYWYRRVMGKEIKFLLHFVKESKQDESGMPNNRFLAERTGGTYSTLKVQPAELEDSGVYFCASSPLAGGYDEQFFGPGTRLTVL.

This chain connects TRBV15 to TRBJ2-1; 10 nucleotides align to TRBD1. CDR3 length: 18 amino acids. Losses at the gene ends were 3 bases for V and 6 bases for J; bases not matched to a gene: 14. CDR1 and CDR2 from the germline V gene are LNHNV and YYDKDF (reference sequence). The CDR3 loop reads CATSSGRGQGYLGNEQFF. The CDR3 nucleotides are TGTGCCACCAGCAGCGGTAGGGGACAGGGGTATCTGGGCAATGAGCAGTTCTTC. Filled out from reference TRBV15 and TRBJ2-1, the complete variable domain reads DAMVIQNPRYQVTQFGKPVTLSCSQTLNHNVMYWYQQKSSQAPKLLFHYYDKDFNNEADTPDNFQSRRPNTSFCFLDIRSPGLGDTAMYLCATSSGRGQGYLGNEQFFGPGTRLTVL.

As for this clone: Additional DNA sequences in this sample encode the identical CDR3. This chain joins TRBV7-3 and TRBJ1-1; TRBD1 is a possible D gene (5 bases). V was trimmed by 5 bases and J by 1 base, leaving 8 bases between them. The CDR3 sequence is 13 residues long. Germline CDR1 SGHTA, CDR2 FQGTGA. The CDR3 spells CASSLDRNTEAFF. The CDR3 DNA sequence: TGTGCCAGCAGCCTCGACAGGAACACTGAAGCTTTCTTT.

A few counts support this clone. J is TRBJ1-2 and V is TRBV7-8; 8 bases fit TRBD1. The CDR3 sequence is 14 residues long. In germline, CDR1 is SGHVS, CDR2 FQNEAQ. Trimming at V came to 3 bases and at J to 2 bases, leaving 2 bases not matched to a gene. CDR3 bases: TGTGCCAGCAGCTTGGGGACAGGCAACTATGGCTACACCTTC. Translating gives CASSLGTGNYGYTF.

The chain uses TRBV6-1 and TRBJ1-1; TRBD1 is a possible D gene (6 bases). In germline, CDR1 is MNHNS, CDR2 SASEGT. V lost 4 bases to trimming and J lost 0 bases, with 9 bases between them. The CDR3 totals 14 residues. The CDR3, as DNA: TGTGCCAGCAGTGTAACAGGGATGAACACTGAAGCTTTCTTT. Translated: CASSVTGMNTEAFF.

The DNA of the CDR3 is TGTGCCATCAGTGACAGGGGAACTGATACTGAAGCTTTCTTT. Its translation is CAISDRGTDTEAFF. The V call is TRBV10-3, the J call TRBJ1-1; tentative D call: TRBD1 (6 bases). Trimming took 3 bases from V and 5 from J, leaving 13 bases between them. From germline, CDR1 is ENHRY and CDR2 SYGVKD. CDR3 length: 14 residues.

J is TRBJ2-7 and V is TRBV5-4; tentatively, D is TRBD1 or TRBD2 (5 bases each). CDR3 length: 16 residues. V was trimmed by 8 bases and J by 0 bases, leaving 21 bases between them. CDR1 SGHNT and CDR2 YYREEE come from the germline V gene (reference sequence). The CDR3 DNA reads as TGTGCCAGAAGCGGTTGGTCGCGGACACCCTCCTACGAGCAGTACTTC. This sequence encodes CARSGWSRTPSYEQYF.

The chain combines TRBV6-4 with TRBJ2-3, with TRBD2 matching over 9 bases. Losses at the gene ends were 2 bases for V and 4 bases for J; bases not matched to a gene: 10. The CDR3 spans 17 residues. In germline, CDR1 is MRHNA, CDR2 SNTAGT. CDR3 nucleotide sequence: TGTGCCAGCAGTGACCCATCTAGCGGGACGGGAGCAGATACGCAGTATTTT. Encoded protein: CASSDPSSGTGADTQYF.

The gene calls are TRBV6-5 and TRBJ2-7, with a possible D match to TRBD2 (5 bases). The V gene's germline CDR1 is MNHEY and CDR2 SVGAGI. This CDR3 is 12 amino acids long. The V gene lost 5 bases and the J gene lost 6 bases, with 11 bases spanning the gap. CDR3 in amino acids: CASSRTRGEQYF. The CDR3 DNA sequence: TGTGCCAGCAGTCGGACCCGGGGCGAGCAGTACTTC.

The count of this clone is one. The chain uses TRBV5-1 and TRBJ2-3; D is perhaps TRBD2 (7 bases). The ends were cut back, 5 bases at V and 3 bases at J, with 19 bases in the middle. The CDR3 is made up of 16 amino acids. CDR1 is SGHRS, CDR2 YFSETQ, per germline. The CDR3 region has the DNA TGCGCCAGCAGAGGGGGACTAAGGGTTCAGACAGATACGCAGTATTTT. This codes for CASRGGLRVQTDTQYF.